A selection of T cell receptor beta chains follows, all from one sample in a study of T-cell reconstitution after alpha-beta-depleted transplantation in children. Using its own MiXCR run on the PCR reads, TCRdb lists one record per CDR3 protein. The table shows around 490,000 distinct CDR3 sequences, with about an eighth occurring only once. The sequencing here drew on PBMCs, mostly from graft donor cells, taken 180 days after TCRalphabeta/CD19-depleted stem cell transplant. The receptor set was obtained from a female patient aged 2-15 years who had a stem cell transplant for aplastic anemia, so the T cells may come from the graft donor. Each CDR3 is given without its conserved first and last residue. Each record gives: V gene, D gene, clone size, J gene, CDR3 protein. The D gene is left open where the match is weak. Clone sizes are given selectively: once, few, many, or a class where the clone is expanded.

TRBV7-2	NA	few	TRBJ1-5	ASSQYRDNNQPQH
TRBV7-2	NA	many	TRBJ2-1	ASSSNINEQF
TRBV5-1	NA	few	TRBJ1-6	ASSLRWGVGSPLH
TRBV11-2	TRBD2	few	TRBJ2-3	ASSLALGGASGTRRTDTQY
TRBV28	TRBD1	few	TRBJ1-5	ASRGVQGLQPQH
TRBV20-1	NA	few	TRBJ2-1	SARVASDEQF
TRBV5-6	NA	few	TRBJ2-1	ASSFGLAFKGSSYNEQF
TRBV7-8	NA	NA	TRBJ2-5	ASSLVFLWNQETQY
TRBV2	TRBD1	few	TRBJ2-2	ASQRDSLFTGELF
TRBV5-1	TRBD2	few	TRBJ2-1	ASGTSGWSEQF
TRBV7-9	TRBD2	few	TRBJ2-3	ASQQQASGFTDTQY
TRBV5-8	NA	NA	TRBJ2-7	ARSLPGASYEQY
TRBV28	TRBD1	many	TRBJ1-1	ASSLTGRTEAF
TRBV5-8	NA	NA	TRBJ2-7	ASSSRPPYEQY
TRBV7-8	NA	once	TRBJ1-1	ASSLVTGNTEAF
TRBV20-1	NA	NA	TRBJ1-2	SARAGPRGYT
TRBV12-3/TRBV12-4	NA	few	TRBJ1-2	ASSSPGGGYT
TRBV5-1	TRBD2	few	TRBJ2-7	ASSLAVLAGVYEQY
TRBV7-3	TRBD2	many	TRBJ2-5	ASSLGLAGGETQY
TRBV10-1	TRBD2	few	TRBJ2-1	ASSSTSGSHEQF
TRBV7-9	NA	NA	TRBJ1-3	ASSRPLSGNTIY
TRBV24-1	NA	few	TRBJ2-1	ATSDFRSRDIPNNEQF
TRBV28	NA	NA	TRBJ2-5	ASSLSVGGTTETQY
TRBV7-3	TRBD2	few	TRBJ2-4	ASSPIGEGIQY
TRBV4-2	TRBD2	NA	TRBJ2-1	ASSQDIPGLAPTYNEQF
TRBV15	TRBD2	few	TRBJ2-1	ATSSGTSGSNEQF
TRBV20-1	TRBD2	once	TRBJ2-3	SARPGYVLKWEGQVTDTQY
TRBV24-1	NA	many	TRBJ1-2	ATSDLPGGKGYT
TRBV7-2	NA	few	TRBJ1-6	ASSYRPRASPLH
TRBV28	NA	NA	TRBJ1-2	ASSLGGEYGYT
TRBV5-5	TRBD2	NA	TRBJ2-7	ASSFDGKLAGENYEQY
TRBV20-1	NA	few	TRBJ2-2	SAPIAGTNTGELF
TRBV5-6	NA	NA	TRBJ2-5	ASSLDRLETQY
TRBV5-1	TRBD1	many	TRBJ1-6	ASSSTGTGDSPLH
TRBV25-1	TRBD1	medium-sized	TRBJ2-1	ASSPLGQQLYNEQF
TRBV20-1	TRBD2	many	TRBJ2-1	SARPLAGVNEQF
TRBV10-3	NA	few	TRBJ2-1	AIRGVAPYFGQF
TRBV7-9	NA	few	TRBJ2-1	ASREVGRGSSYNEQF
TRBV6-1	TRBD2	NA	TRBJ2-3	ASNSRGRDTDTQY
TRBV28	TRBD2	many	TRBJ2-1	ASSRMSGSGARSYNEQF
TRBV7-3	NA	few	TRBJ2-7	ASSLQGISYEQY
TRBV6-1	NA	few	TRBJ2-7	ASSDPYGSYEQY
TRBV19	TRBD2	once	TRBJ2-1	ASSILGLSGGRDNEQF
TRBV28	TRBD1	NA	TRBJ2-7	ASSTPPTGGYEQY
TRBV10-3	NA	NA	TRBJ1-4	AVSGFDEKLF
TRBV4-1	NA	few	TRBJ1-5	ASSQVARIESNQPQH
TRBV3-1	NA	NA	TRBJ2-2	AARPNAATGELF
TRBV27	TRBD2	many	TRBJ2-5	ASSTGGEETQY
TRBV12-3/TRBV12-4	TRBD1	NA	TRBJ1-2	ASSIGQGGYGYT
TRBV28	NA	NA	TRBJ1-6	ASSLLPWVPPLH
TRBV5-1	NA	few	TRBJ1-5	ASSLDGEWRQPQH
TRBV20-1	TRBD2	NA	TRBJ2-7	SARDTAGGPYEQY
TRBV5-1	NA	NA	TRBJ2-1	ASSFNRPNEQF
TRBV7-2	NA	NA	TRBJ2-5	ASNVLGGKETQY
TRBV25-1	TRBD1	few	TRBJ1-2	ASSDGQGSFNYGYT